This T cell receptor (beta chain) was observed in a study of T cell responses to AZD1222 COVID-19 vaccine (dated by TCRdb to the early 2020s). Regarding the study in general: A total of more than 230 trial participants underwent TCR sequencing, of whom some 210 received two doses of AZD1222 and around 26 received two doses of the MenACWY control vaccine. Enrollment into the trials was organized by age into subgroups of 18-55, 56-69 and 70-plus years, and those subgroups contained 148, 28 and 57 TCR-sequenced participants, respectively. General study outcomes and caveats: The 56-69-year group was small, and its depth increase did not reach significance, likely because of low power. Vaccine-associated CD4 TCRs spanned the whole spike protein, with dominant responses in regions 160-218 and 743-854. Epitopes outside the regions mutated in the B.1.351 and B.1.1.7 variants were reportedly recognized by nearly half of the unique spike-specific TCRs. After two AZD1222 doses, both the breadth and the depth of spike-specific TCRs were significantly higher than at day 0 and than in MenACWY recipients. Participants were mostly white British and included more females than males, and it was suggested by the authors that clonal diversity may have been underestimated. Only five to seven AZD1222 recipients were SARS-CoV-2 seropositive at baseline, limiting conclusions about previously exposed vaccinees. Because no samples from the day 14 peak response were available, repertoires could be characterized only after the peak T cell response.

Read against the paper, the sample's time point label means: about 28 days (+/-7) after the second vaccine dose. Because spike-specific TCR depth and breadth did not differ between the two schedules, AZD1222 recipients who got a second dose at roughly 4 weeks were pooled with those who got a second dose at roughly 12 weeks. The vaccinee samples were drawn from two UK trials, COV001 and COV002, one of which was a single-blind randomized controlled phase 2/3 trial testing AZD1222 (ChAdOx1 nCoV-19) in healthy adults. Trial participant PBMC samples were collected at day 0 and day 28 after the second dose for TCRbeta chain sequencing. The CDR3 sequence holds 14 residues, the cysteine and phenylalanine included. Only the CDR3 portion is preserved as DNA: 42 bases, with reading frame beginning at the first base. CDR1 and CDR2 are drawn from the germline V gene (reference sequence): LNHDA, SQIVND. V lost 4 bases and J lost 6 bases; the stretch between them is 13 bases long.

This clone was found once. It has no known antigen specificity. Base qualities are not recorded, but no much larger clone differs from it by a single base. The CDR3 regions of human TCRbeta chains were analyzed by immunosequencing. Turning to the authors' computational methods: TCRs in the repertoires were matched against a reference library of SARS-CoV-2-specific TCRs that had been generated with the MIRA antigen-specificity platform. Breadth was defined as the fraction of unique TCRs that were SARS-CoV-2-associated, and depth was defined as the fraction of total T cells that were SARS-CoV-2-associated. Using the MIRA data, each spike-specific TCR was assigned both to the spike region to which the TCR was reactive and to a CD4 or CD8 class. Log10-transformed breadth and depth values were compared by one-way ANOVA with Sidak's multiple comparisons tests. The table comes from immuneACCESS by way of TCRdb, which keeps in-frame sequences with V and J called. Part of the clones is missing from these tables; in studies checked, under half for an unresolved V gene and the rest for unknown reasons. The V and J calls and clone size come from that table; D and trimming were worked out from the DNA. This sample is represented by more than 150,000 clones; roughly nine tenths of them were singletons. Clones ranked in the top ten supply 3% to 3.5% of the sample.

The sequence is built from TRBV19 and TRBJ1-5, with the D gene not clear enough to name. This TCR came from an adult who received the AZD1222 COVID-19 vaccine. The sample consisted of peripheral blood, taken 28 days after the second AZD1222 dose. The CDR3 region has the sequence CASSSSGLGQPQHF. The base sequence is TGTGCCAGTAGTAGCAGTGGCCTCGGTCAGCCCCAGCATTTT.